These 3 T cell receptor beta chains originate from one sample sequenced in a study of blood T cell repertoires in COVID-19. Clones were sequenced by immunoSEQ multiplex PCR, and TCRdb holds only the in-frame ones, with some missing. The table has some 120,000 clones, roughly 90% seen once. Specimen: peripheral blood. The receptor source for this set is a man aged 50 to 60 with acute or convalescent COVID-19.

Here the CDR3 reads CASSDAGLAGHNEQFF. As DNA, the CDR3 is TGTGCCAGCAGTGATGCGGGACTAGCAGGACACAATGAGCAGTTCTTC. The rearrangement joins TRBV2 to TRBJ2-1, with TRBD2 matching over 9 bases. V lost 3 bases and J lost 5; bases outside the gene matches: 8. Germline assignment: CDR1 SNHLY and CDR2 FYNNEI. The CDR3 covers 16 residues. The whole variable domain, remainder taken from reference TRBV2 and TRBJ2-1, is EPEVTQTPSHQVTQMGQEVILRCVPISNHLYFYWYRQILGQKVEFLVSFYNNEISEKSEIFDDQFSVERPDGSNFTLKIRSTKLEDSAMYFCASSDAGLAGHNEQFFGPGTRLTVL.

This clone was seen only a few times. The rearrangement uses TRBV4-1 and TRBJ2-7; possible D gene TRBD1, 5 bases. This CDR3 comprises 16 residues. V was clipped by 1 base and J by 4 bases, with 17 bases between them. Germline CDR1 reads MGHRA; CDR2 reads YSYEKL. The CDR3 region has the DNA TGCGCCAGCAGCCAAGGGGTCAGGGTACAACCTTACGAGCAGTACTTC. Translated, it gives CASSQGVRVQPYEQYF.

This chain connects TRBV3-1 (or the pseudogene TRBV3-2) to TRBJ2-7; the D gene is possibly TRBD2 (5 bases). V was shortened by 4 bases and J by 3 bases, with 7 bases between the two germline ends. The germline CDR1 and CDR2 sequences are LGHDT and YNNKEL (reference sequence). The CDR3 has 12 residues. CDR3 DNA sequence: TGTGCCAGCAGCCTTGAGGGCTACGAGCAGTACTTC. It codes for CASSLEGYEQYF.